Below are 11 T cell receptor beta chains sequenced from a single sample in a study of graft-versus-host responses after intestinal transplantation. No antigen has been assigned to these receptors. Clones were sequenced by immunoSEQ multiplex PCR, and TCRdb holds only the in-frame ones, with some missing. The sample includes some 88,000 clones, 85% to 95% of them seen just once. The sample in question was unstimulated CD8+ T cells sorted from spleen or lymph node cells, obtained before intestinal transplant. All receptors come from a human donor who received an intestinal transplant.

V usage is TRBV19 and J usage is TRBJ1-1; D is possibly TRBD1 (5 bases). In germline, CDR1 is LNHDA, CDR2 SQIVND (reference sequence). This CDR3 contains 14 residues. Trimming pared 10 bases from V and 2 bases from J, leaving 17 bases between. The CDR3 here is CATKERTPNTEAFF. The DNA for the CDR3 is TGTGCCACTAAGGAGAGGACACCCAACACTGAAGCTTTCTTT. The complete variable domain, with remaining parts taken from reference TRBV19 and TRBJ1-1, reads DGGITQSPKYLFRKEGQNVTLSCEQNLNHDAMYWYRQDPGQGLRLIYYSQIVNDFQKGDIAEGYSVSREKKESFPLTVTSAQKNPTAFYLCATKERTPNTEAFFGQGTRLTVV.

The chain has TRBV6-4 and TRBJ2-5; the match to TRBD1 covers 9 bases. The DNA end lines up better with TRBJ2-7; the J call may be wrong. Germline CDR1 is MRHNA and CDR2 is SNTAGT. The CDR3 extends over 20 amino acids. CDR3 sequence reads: CASSDSNPARQGVIRYEQYF. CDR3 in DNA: TGTGCCAGCAGTGACTCAAACCCCGCCCGACAGGGGGTAATTCGGTACGAGCAGTACTTC.

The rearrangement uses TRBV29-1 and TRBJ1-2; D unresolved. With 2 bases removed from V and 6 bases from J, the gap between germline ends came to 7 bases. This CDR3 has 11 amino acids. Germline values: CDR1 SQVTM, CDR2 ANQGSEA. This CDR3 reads CSVEQNNGYTF. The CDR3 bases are TGCAGCGTTGAACAGAATAATGGCTACACCTTC.

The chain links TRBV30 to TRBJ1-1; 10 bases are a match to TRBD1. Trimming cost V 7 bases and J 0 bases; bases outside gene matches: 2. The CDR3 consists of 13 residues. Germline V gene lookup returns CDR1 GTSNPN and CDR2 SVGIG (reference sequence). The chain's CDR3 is CASDRGMNTEAFF. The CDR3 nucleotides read TGTGCCTCGGACAGGGGGATGAACACTGAAGCTTTCTTT.

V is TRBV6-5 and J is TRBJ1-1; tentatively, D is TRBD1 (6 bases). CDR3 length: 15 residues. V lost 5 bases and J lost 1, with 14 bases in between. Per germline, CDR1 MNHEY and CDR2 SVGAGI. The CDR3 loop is CASSTALTGNTEAFF. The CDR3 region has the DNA TGTGCCAGCAGTACCGCACTGACAGGGAACACTGAAGCTTTCTTT.

CDR3: CASRTSGPGANVLTF. As DNA, the CDR3 is TGTGCCAGCAGGACCTCAGGTCCTGGGGCCAACGTCCTGACTTTC. The V gene is TRBV6-5, the J gene TRBJ2-6; D is unclear. V lost 6 bases and J 2 bases, leaving 11 bases between the germline ends. The CDR3 totals 15 residues. The germline gives CDR1 MNHEY, CDR2 SVGAGI.

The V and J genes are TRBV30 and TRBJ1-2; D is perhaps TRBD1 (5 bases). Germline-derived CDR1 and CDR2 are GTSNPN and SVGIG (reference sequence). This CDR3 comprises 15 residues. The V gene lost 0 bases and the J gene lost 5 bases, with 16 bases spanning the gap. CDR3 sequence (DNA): TGTGCCTGGAGTGTACTGAAGGGGTATGGGTATGGCTACACCTTC. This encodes CAWSVLKGYGYGYTF. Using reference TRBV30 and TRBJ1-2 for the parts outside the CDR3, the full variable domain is SQTIHQWPATLVQPVGSPLSLECTVEGTSNPNLYWYRQAAGRGLQLLFYSVGIGQISSEVPQNLSASRPQDRQFILSSKKLLLSDSGFYLCAWSVLKGYGYGYTFGSGTRLTVV.

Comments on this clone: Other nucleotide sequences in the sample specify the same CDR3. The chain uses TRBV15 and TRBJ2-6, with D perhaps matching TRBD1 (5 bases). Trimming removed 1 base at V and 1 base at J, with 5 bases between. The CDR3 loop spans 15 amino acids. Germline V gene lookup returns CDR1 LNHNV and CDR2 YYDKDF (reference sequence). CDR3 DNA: TGTGCCACCAGCAGAGCAGGGTCTGGGGCCAACGTCCTGACTTTC. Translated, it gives CATSRAGSGANVLTF.

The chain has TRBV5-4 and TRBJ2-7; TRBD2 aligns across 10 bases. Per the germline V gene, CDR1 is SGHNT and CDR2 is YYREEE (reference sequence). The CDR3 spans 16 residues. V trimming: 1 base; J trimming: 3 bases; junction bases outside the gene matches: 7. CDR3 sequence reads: CASSLSPSGGFYEQYF. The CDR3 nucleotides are TGTGCCAGCAGCTTGTCGCCTAGCGGGGGTTTCTACGAGCAGTACTTC. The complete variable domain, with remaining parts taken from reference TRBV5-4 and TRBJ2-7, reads ETGVTQSPTHLIKTRGQQVTLRCSSQSGHNTVSWYQQALGQGPQFIFQYYREEENGRGNFPPRFSGLQFPNYSSELNVNALELDDSALYLCASSLSPSGGFYEQYFGPGTRLTVT.

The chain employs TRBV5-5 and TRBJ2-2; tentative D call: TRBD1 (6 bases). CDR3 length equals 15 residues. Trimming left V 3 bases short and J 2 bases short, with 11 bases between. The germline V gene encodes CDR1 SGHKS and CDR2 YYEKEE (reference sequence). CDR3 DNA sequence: TGTGCCAGCAGCTCGGACAGCTCAAACACCGGGGAGCTGTTTTTT. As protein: CASSSDSSNTGELFF. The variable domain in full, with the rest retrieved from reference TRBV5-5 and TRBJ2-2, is DAGVTQSPTHLIKTRGQQVTLRCSPISGHKSVSWYQQVLGQGPQFIFQYYEKEERGRGNFPDRFSARQFPNYSSELNVNALLLGDSALYLCASSSDSSNTGELFFGEGSRLTVL.

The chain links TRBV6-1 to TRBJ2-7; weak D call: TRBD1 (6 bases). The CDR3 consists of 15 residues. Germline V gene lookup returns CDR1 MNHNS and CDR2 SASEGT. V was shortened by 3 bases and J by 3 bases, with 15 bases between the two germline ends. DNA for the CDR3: TGTGCCAGCAGTGATGTGGCAGGGGTTGGCTACGAGCAGTACTTC. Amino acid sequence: CASSDVAGVGYEQYF.